These 8 T cell receptor beta chains came from one sample sequenced in a study of identifying expanded T cells in peripheral blood (dated by TCRdb to the late 2010s). The library came from the immunoSEQ multiplex PCR assay. In its TCRdb copy, this immuneACCESS table keeps in-frame sequences only and misses some clones. Where compared with another copy, unresolved V genes explain less than half of these, and the others have no known cause. This sample gives about 52,000 clones in total; roughly 82% of them show up just once. The ten largest clonotypes hold 13% to 15% of the sample. Source material: blood. The source of these receptors is a person between 18 and 69 years old in good health.

The chain employs TRBV4-3 and TRBJ1-5; D ambiguous. This CDR3 contains 14 residues. Germline values: CDR1 LGHNA, CDR2 YSLEER. The V end was cut by 0 bases, the J end by 3 bases, with 6 bases between. The CDR3 DNA is TGCGCCAGCAGCCAAGAAGGGTACAATCAGCCCCAGCATTTT. Translating it yields CASSQEGYNQPQHF.

The chain links TRBV11-2 to TRBJ1-1; 11 bases match TRBD1. The CDR3 has 14 amino acids. Germline CDR1 reads SGHAT; CDR2 reads FQNNGV. The ends lost 5 bases at V and 12 bases at J; junction bases unmatched: 11. In nucleotides, the CDR3 is TGTGCCAGCAGCACCCGGACAGGGGGCGTAGGAACTTTCTTT. Amino acid sequence: CASSTRTGGVGTFF.

V and J are TRBV19 and TRBJ1-5; D not resolved. CDR3 length: 15 residues. Germline CDR1 and CDR2: LNHDA and SQIVND (reference sequence). V lost 6 bases, J lost 0 bases, and 12 bases lay in between. CDR3 sequence reads: CASRDRDFSNQPQHF. CDR3 bases: TGTGCCAGTAGGGACCGGGATTTTAGCAATCAGCCCCAGCATTTT.

Only a few counts were recorded for this clone. The chain employs TRBV2 and TRBJ1-6; no firm D call. CDR3 length: 12 residues. CDR1 is SNHLY, CDR2 FYNNEI, per germline. Trimming cost V 4 bases and J 18 bases, with 16 bases left between them. CDR3 nucleotide sequence: TGTGCCAGCAGTGTCCTTGCTGATCCACCCCACTTT. This codes for CASSVLADPPHF.

V and J are TRBV19 and TRBJ2-1; D not certain. CDR3 length: 14 residues. CDR1 and CDR2 (germline): LNHDA, SQIVND (reference sequence). The germline V and J ends were trimmed by 6 bases and 10 bases, with 19 bases remaining between them. The CDR3 DNA follows: TGTGCCAGTAGAGGCAGCACCAGGCGAGGCGAGCAGTTCTTC. Encoded protein: CASRGSTRRGEQFF.

The genes are TRBV2 and TRBJ1-5; D is ambiguous. The germline V gene has CDR1 SNHLY and CDR2 FYNNEI. V shed 8 bases and J shed 2 bases, with 7 bases lying between them. CDR3 length: 12 residues. The CDR3 here is CASRGGNQPQHF. For the CDR3, the DNA is TGTGCCAGCCGGGGTGGCAATCAGCCCCAGCATTTT. Based on the CDR3 plus reference TRBV2 and TRBJ1-5, the full variable domain is EPEVTQTPSHQVTQMGQEVILRCVPISNHLYFYWYRQILGQKVEFLVSFYNNEISEKSEIFDDQFSVERPDGSNFTLKIRSTKLEDSAMYFCASRGGNQPQHFGDGTRLSIL.

This clone was observed a handful of times. The chain's CDR3 is CASSFNFLGGGYTF. In DNA, the CDR3 is TGTGCCAGCAGTTTTAACTTTCTGGGGGGTGGCTACACCTTC. This chain joins TRBV27 and TRBJ1-2; D perhaps matches TRBD1 (5 bases). Germline loops: CDR1 MNHEY, CDR2 SMNVEV (reference sequence). The V gene lost 3 bases and the J gene lost 7 bases, with 15 bases spanning the gap. There are 14 residues in the CDR3.

The rearrangement joins TRBV29-1 to TRBJ2-5; TRBD1 matches at 7 bases. J was trimmed by 3 bases and V by 3 bases; bases with no gene match: 1. The germline V gene has CDR1 SQVTM and CDR2 ANQGSEA. There are 12 residues in the CDR3. CDR3 nucleotide sequence: TGCAGCGTTGAGGGACAGAAAGAGACCCAGTACTTC. It codes for CSVEGQKETQYF.